This paragraph reports one T cell receptor beta chain. Antigen: not known. What was amplified from RNA transcripts were TCR beta CDR3 regions. The HTBI set primed first-round TCR CDR3 RT-PCR. MiXCR, applied by TCRdb to the multiplex PCR reads, yields one record per CDR3 protein. The sample holds some 500,000 distinct CDR3 sequences, around 24% seen once. The data are from a study of T cells in Graves' hyperthyroidism and ophthalmopathy. Study-level results: Most thyroid clonotypes that were expanded above 0.001 also turned up in blood.

Germline values: CDR1 GTSNPN, CDR2 SVGIG (reference sequence). The CDR3 runs to 14 residues. The germline V and J ends were trimmed by 4 bases and 0 bases, with 10 bases remaining between them. The chain recombines TRBV30 with TRBJ1-5; possibly TRBD1 for D (6 bases). Sample: blood. This receptor was identified in a woman aged 30 to 39 with Graves' ophthalmopathy. The CDR3 coding sequence is TGTGCCTGGACCGGGACATATAGCAATCAGCCCCAGCATTTT. Amino acids: CAWTGTYSNQPQHF.